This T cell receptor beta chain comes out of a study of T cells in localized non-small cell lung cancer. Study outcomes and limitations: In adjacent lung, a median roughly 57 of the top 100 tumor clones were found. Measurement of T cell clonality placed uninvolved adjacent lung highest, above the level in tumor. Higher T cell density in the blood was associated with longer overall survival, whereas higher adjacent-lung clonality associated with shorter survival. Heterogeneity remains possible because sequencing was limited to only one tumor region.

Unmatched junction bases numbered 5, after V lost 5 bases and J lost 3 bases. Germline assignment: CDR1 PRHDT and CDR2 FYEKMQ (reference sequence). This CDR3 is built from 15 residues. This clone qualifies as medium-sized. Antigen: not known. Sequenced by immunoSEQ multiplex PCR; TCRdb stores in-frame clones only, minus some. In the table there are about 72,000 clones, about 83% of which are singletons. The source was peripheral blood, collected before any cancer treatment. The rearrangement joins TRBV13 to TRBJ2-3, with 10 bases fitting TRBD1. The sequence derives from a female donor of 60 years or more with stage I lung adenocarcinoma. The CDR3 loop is CASSPDRGRTDTQYF. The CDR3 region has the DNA TGTGCCAGCAGCCCCGACAGGGGGCGGACAGATACGCAGTATTTT.